A single TCR beta chain is shown here with its context. Its antigen remains unknown. The data stem from a study of PD-L1 blockade in urothelial cancer. Study at large: Enrolled patients had been treated previously with 0 to 3 chemotherapy regimens. Study-level points and caveats: Sub-median blood TCR clonality before treatment predicted longer survival.

Germline lookup yields CDR1 SGHRS and CDR2 YFSETQ. The CDR3 is made up of 14 amino acids. V was clipped by 3 bases and J by 7 bases; unmatched bases: 8. Time point in this sample: peripheral blood 6 weeks after treatment start. Pretreatment and on-treatment samples were taken, numbering 1 to 8 per patient. Produced via immunoSEQ multiplex PCR; TCRdb's table is partial and in-frame only. Of 48,000 or so clones listed, around 85% are singletons. This TCR derives from a man aged 55 to 69 with urothelial cancer. Sequenced material: PBMCs, taken around atezolizumab (anti-PD-L1) treatment. The chain couples TRBV5-1 to TRBJ2-7, with TRBD1 identical over 9 bases. The DNA of the CDR3 is TGCGCCAGCAGCTCCGGGACAGGGCTGGGGGAGCAGTACTTC. Translating gives CASSSGTGLGEQYF.